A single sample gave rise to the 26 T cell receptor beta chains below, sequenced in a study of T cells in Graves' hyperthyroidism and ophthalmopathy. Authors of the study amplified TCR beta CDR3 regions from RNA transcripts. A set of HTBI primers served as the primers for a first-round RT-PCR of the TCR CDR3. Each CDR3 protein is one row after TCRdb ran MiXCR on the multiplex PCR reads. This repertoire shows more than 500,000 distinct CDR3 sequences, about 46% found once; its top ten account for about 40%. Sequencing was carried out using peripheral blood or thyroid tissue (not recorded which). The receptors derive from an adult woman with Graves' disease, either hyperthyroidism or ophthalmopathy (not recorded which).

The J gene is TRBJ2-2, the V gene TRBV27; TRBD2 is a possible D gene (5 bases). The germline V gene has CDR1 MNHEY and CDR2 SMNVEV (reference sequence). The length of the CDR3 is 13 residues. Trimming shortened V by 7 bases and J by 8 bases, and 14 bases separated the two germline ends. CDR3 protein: CASTSLSGGELFF. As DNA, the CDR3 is TGTGCCAGCACCTCCTTATCGGGGGGGGAGCTGTTTTTT.

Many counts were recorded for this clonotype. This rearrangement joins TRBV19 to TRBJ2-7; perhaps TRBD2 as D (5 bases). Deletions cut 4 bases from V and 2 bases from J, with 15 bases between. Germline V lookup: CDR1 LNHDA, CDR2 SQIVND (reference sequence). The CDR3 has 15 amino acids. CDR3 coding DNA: TGTGCCAGTAGTAATTCGGGAAAAATACCCTACGAGCAGTACTTC. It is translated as CASSNSGKIPYEQYF. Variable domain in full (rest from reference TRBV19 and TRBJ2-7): DGGITQSPKYLFRKEGQNVTLSCEQNLNHDAMYWYRQDPGQGLRLIYYSQIVNDFQKGDIAEGYSVSREKKESFPLTVTSAQKNPTAFYLCASSNSGKIPYEQYFGPGTRLTVT.

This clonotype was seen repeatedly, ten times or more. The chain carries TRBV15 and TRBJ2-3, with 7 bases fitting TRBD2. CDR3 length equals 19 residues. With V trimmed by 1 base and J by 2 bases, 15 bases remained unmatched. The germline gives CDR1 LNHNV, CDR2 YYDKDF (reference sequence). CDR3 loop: CATSRAKASSGDNTDTQYF. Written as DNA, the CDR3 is TGTGCCACCAGCAGAGCCAAAGCCTCTAGCGGCGACAACACAGATACGCAGTATTTT.

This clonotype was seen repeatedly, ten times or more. The DNA for the CDR3 is TGCAGTGCTCCCTCATTCTTACAGGATTCTCCTGAAGCTTTCTTT. It codes for CSAPSFLQDSPEAFF. This chain connects TRBV20-1 to TRBJ1-1; D is perhaps TRBD1 (5 bases). CDR3 length: 15 residues. Trimming took off 5 bases at V and 6 bases at J, with 22 bases between the two ends. Germline values: CDR1 DFQATT, CDR2 SNEGSKA (reference sequence).

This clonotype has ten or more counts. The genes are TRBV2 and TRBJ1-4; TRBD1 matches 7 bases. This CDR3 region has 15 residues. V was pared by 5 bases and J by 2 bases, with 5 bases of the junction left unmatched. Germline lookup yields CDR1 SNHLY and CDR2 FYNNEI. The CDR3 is CASSSLTGTNEKLFF. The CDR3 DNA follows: TGTGCCAGCAGTTCCTTGACAGGGACTAATGAAAAACTGTTTTTT.

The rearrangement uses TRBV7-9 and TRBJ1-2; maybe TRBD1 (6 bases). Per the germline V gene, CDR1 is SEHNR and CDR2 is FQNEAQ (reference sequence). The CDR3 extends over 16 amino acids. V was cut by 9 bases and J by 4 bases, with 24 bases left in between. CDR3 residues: CARPAGGLGGGYGYTF. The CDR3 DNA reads TGTGCCAGACCCGCAGGCGGGCTAGGGGGTGGCTATGGCTACACCTTC. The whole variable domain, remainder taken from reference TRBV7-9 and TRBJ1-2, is DTGVSQNPRHKITKRGQNVTFRCDPISEHNRLYWYRQTLGQGPEFLTYFQNEAQLEKSRLLSDRFSAERPKGSFSTLEIQRTEQGDSAMYLCARPAGGLGGGYGYTFGSGTRLTVV.

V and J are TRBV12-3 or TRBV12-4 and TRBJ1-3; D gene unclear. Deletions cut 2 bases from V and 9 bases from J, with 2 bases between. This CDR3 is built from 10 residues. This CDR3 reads CASSLSTIYF. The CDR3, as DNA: TGTGCCAGCAGTTTATCCACCATATATTTT.

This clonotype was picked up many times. The DNA for the CDR3 is TGTGCCAGCAGTTTCTTGTGGCAGGGAAGGAACACTGAAGCTTTCTTT. It codes for CASSFLWQGRNTEAFF. This chain joins TRBV12-3 or TRBV12-4 and TRBJ1-1; a weak D match, TRBD1 (5 bases). Trimming removed 3 bases from V and 1 base from J, with 15 bases in between. This CDR3 is built from 16 residues.

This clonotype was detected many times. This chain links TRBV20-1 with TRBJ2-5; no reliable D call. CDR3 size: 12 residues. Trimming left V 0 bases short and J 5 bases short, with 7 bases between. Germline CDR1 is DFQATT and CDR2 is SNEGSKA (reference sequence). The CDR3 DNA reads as TGCAGTGCTAGAGACCACCGGGAGACCCAGTACTTC. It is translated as CSARDHRETQYF.

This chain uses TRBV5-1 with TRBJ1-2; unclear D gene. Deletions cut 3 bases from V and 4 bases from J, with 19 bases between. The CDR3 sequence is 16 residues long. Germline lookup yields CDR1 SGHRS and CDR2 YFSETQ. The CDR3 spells CASSSDPGVRSYGYTF. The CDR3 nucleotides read TGCGCCAGCAGCTCTGATCCCGGGGTCAGGTCCTATGGCTACACCTTC. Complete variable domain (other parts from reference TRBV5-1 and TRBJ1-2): KAGVTQTPRYLIKTRGQQVTLSCSPISGHRSVSWYQQTPGQGLQFLFEYFSETQRNKGNFPGRFSGRQFSNSRSEMNVSTLELGDSALYLCASSSDPGVRSYGYTFGSGTRLTVV.

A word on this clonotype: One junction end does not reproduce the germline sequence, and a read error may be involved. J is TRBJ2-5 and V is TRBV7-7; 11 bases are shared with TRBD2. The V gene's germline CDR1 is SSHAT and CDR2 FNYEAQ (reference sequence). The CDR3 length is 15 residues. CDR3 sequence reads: CASSALAGVQETQYF. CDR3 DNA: TGTGCTAGCAGCGCACTAGCGGGAGTTCAAGAGACCCAGTACTTC. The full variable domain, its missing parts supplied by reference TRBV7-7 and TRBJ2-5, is GAGVSQSPRYKVTKRGQDVTLRCDPISSHATLYWYQQALGQGPEFLTYFNYEAQPDKSGLPSDRFSAERPEGSISTLTIQRTEQRDSAMYRCASSALAGVQETQYFGPGTRLLVL.

In nucleotides, the CDR3 is TGCGCCAGCAGCTTGGCACAGGGATCGAGTGAAGCTTTCTTT. This encodes CASSLAQGSSEAFF. V usage is TRBV5-1 and J usage is TRBJ1-1, with D perhaps matching TRBD1 (6 bases). V gave up 0 bases and J gave up 7 bases, with 13 bases separating them. Per the germline V gene, CDR1 is SGHRS and CDR2 is YFSETQ. The CDR3 sequence is 14 residues long.

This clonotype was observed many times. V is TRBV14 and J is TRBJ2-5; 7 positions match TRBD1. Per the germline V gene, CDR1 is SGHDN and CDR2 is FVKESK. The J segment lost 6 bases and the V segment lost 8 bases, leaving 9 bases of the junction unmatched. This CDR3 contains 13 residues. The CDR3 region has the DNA TGTGCCAGCGAGAGACAGGGCGCGCAGACCCAGTACTTC. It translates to CASERQGAQTQYF. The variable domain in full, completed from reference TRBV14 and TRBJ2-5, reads EAGVTQFPSHSVIEKGQTVTLRCDPISGHDNLYWYRRVMGKEIKFLLHFVKESKQDESGMPNNRFLAERTGGTYSTLKVQPAELEDSGVYFCASERQGAQTQYFGPGTRLLVL.

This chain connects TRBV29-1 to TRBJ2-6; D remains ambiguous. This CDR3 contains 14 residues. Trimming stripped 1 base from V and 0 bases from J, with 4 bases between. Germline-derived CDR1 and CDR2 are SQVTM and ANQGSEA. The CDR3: CSVEGNSGANVLTF. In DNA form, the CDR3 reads TGCAGCGTTGAAGGGAACTCTGGGGCCAACGTCCTGACTTTC.

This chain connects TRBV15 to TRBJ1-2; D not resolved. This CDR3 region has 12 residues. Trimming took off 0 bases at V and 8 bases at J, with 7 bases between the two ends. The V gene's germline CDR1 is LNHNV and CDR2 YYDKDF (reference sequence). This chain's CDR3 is CATSRDRKGYTF. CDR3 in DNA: TGTGCCACCAGCAGAGATAGGAAGGGCTACACCTTC.

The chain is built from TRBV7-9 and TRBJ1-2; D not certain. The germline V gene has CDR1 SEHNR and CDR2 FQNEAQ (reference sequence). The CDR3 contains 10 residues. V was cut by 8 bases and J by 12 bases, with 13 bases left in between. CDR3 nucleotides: TGTGCCAGCCGTCGCTCTGGAAACACCTTC. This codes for CASRRSGNTF. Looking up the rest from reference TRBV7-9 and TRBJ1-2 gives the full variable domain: DTGVSQNPRHKITKRGQNVTFRCDPISEHNRLYWYRQTLGQGPEFLTYFQNEAQLEKSRLLSDRFSAERPKGSFSTLEIQRTEQGDSAMYLCASRRSGNTFGSGTRLTVV.

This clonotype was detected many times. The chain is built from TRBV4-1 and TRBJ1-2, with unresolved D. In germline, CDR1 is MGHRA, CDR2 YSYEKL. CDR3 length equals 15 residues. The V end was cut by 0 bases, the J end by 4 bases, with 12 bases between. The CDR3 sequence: CASSQDIGSGYGYTF. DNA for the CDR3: TGCGCCAGCAGCCAAGATATAGGGTCGGGCTATGGCTACACCTTC.

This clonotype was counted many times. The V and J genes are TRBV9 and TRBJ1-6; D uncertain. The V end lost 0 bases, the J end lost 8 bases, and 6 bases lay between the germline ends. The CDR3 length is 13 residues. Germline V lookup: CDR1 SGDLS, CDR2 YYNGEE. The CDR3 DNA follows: TGTGCCAGCAGCGTAGCTGTGGATTCACCCCTCCACTTT. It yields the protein CASSVAVDSPLHF.

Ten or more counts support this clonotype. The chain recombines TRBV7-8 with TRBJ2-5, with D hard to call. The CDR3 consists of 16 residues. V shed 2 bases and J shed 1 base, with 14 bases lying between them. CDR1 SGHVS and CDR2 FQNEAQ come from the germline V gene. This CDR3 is CASSLLVSQSQETQYF. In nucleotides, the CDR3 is TGTGCCAGCAGCTTACTCGTCAGTCAAAGCCAAGAGACCCAGTACTTC.

The CDR3 region has the DNA TGTGCCAGCAGCTCGGCCCCCGGGGAGCAGTTCTTC. Translated, it gives CASSSAPGEQFF. The chain uses TRBV7-2 and TRBJ2-7; D gene uncertain. Near its end, the DNA agrees better with TRBJ2-1, so the J call may be wrong. The CDR3 covers 12 residues. CDR1 and CDR2 (germline): SGHTA, FQGNSA.

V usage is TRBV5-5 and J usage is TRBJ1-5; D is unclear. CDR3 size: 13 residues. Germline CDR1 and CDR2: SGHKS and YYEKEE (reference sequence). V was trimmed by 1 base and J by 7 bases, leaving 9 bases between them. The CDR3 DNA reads TGTGCCAGCAGCTTGATGCCGGGACAGCCCCAGCATTTT. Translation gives CASSLMPGQPQHF.

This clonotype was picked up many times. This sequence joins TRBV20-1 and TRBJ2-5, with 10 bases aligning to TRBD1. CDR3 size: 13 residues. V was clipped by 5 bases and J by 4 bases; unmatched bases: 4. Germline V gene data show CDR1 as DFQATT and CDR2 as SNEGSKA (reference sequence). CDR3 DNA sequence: TGCAGTGCTCCCGACAGGGGGCTAGAGACCCAGTACTTC. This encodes CSAPDRGLETQYF.

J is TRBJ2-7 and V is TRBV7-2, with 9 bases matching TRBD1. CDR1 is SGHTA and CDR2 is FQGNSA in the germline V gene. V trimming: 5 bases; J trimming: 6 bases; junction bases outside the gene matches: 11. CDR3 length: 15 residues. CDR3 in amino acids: CASSPRSGTGFEQYF. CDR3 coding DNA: TGTGCCAGCAGCCCGCGATCCGGGACAGGGTTCGAGCAGTACTTC.

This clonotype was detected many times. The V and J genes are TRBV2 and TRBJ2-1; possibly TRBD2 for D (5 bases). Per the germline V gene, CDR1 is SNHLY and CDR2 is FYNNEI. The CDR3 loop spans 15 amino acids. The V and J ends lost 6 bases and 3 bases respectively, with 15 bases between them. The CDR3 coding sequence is TGTGCCAGCAGCCCCCGGGGAGCAGGCTACAATGAGCAGTTCTTC. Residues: CASSPRGAGYNEQFF.

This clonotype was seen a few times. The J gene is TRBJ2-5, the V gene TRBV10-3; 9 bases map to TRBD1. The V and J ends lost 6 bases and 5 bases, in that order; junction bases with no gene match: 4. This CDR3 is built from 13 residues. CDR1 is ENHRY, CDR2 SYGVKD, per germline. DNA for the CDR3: TGTGCCATCAGAGACAGGGGGGAGGAGACCCAGTACTTC. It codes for CAIRDRGEETQYF.

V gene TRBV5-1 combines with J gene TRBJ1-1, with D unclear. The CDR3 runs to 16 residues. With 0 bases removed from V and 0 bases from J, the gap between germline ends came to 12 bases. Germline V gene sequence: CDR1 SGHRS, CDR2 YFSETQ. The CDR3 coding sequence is TGCGCCAGCAGCTTGGTTAACGGACCCGTGAACACTGAAGCTTTCTTT. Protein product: CASSLVNGPVNTEAFF.